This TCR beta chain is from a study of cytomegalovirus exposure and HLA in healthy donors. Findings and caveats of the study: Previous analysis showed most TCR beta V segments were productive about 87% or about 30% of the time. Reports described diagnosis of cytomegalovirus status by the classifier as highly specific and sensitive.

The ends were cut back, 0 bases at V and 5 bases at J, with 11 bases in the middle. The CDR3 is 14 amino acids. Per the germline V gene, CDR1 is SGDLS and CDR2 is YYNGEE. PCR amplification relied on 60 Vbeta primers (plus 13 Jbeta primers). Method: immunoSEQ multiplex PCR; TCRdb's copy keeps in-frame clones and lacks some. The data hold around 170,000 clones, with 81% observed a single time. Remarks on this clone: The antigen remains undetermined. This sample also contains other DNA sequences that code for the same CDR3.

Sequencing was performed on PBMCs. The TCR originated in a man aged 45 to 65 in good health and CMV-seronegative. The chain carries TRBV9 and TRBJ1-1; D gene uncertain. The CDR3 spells CASSVGGVGTEAFF. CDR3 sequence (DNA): TGTGCCAGCAGCGTAGGCGGAGTCGGGACTGAAGCTTTCTTT.